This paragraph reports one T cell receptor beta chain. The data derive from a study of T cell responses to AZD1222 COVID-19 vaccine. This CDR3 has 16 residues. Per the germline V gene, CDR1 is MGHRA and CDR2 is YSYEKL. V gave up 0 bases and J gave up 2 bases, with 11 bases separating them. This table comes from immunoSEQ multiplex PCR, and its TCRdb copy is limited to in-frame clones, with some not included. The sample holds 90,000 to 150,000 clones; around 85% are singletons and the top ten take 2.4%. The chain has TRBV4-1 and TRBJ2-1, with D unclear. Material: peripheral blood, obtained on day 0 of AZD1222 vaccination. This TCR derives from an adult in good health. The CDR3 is CASSQDRISAYNEQFF. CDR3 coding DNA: TGCGCCAGCAGCCAAGATCGGATATCGGCCTACAATGAGCAGTTCTTC.